Considering frequency, the clone carrying this TCR beta chain is medium-sized. What it binds is unknown. CDR3 length equals 15 residues. The germline gives CDR1 LNHNV, CDR2 YYDKDF (reference sequence). TRB was amplified by touch-down multiplex PCR, primer pools A and B combined. TCRdb re-called the multiplex PCR reads and gives one entry per CDR3 protein, without DNA. This sample's table has a few thousand distinct CDR3 sequences. These data belong to a study of T cell clusters in autoimmune cytopenias. Study-wide context: The median distinct TRB clonotype count was approximately 2,500 per sample, from a median roughly 50,000 reads. Whole-study findings and limits: Primary autoimmune cytopenia patients seemingly lacked the physiological T cell clusters found in healthy donors. TRB repertoire shifts in secondary cytopenia and chronic lymphocytic leukemia mostly reflected lymphoma, not autoimmunity.

TRB was amplified from about 260 ng of peripheral blood genomic DNA per sample. The sample taken for sequencing was peripheral blood. The clonotype was recovered from a human donor with an autoimmune cytopenia or autoimmune hepatitis (not recorded which). This chain joins TRBV15 and TRBJ2-3. The CDR3: CATSRDRVRTDTQYF.